The clone carrying this T cell receptor beta chain has at least ten counts. Its target is unknown. TCRdb reprocessed the 5' RACE reads via MiXCR and lists one record per CDR3 protein. This sample has roughly 310,000 distinct CDR3 sequences, with 15% to 20% found just once. This specimen comes from a study of T-cell memory formation after mild COVID-19. The study, taken as a whole, reports: Clones shrinking from day 15 to 85 showed even CD4/CD8 mixes; later expanders tilted CD4+.

This CDR3 contains 13 residues. Germline V gene sequence: CDR1 ENHRY, CDR2 SYGVKD. Trimming shortened V by 5 bases and J by 5 bases, and 10 bases separated the two germline ends. This TCR derives from a young man who had mild COVID-19 (a few samples of this study predate the infection). Cell type and time point are not known. Input material: PBMCs or a T cell subset sorted from them (not recorded which). The chain employs TRBV10-3 and TRBJ1-5; D gene uncertain. The CDR3 nucleotides are TGTGCCATCAGTTATAGGACCGATCAGCCCCAGCATTTT. As protein: CAISYRTDQPQHF.